One T cell receptor (beta chain) is described in this entry. The read finishes 3 residues shy of the CDR3 end, and the germline J gene is used to complete it. This entry belongs to a study of T cells in women clearing cervical HPV infection. As for the study in general: Controls' single incident HPV16 infection cleared within 12 months without precancer.

Libraries were prepared by immunoSEQ multiplex PCR; TCRdb keeps only in-frame clonotypes and omits some of them. Listed are about 22,000 clones; over 4.5% falls within the top ten. The CDR3 is 17 residues long. Trimming removed 4 bases from V and 2 bases from J; junction bases left unmatched: 6. Looked up from germline, CDR1 is LGHNA and CDR2 is YNFKEQ. The sequence came from a woman between 18 and 70 years old with a cervical HPV16 infection that either progressed to CIN3+ or cleared (not recorded which). This sequence joins TRBV4-2 and TRBJ2-1; 12 bases match TRBD2. Sequencing used blood buffy coat. The part of the CDR3 DNA that was read is TGTGCCAGCAGCCTCTTTAGGACTAGCGGGGCCTACAATGAG. Encoded protein: CASSLFRTSGAYNE. In full, the CDR3 is CASSLFRTSGAYNEQFF.